This TCR beta chain comes out of a study of cytomegalovirus exposure and HLA in healthy donors. Study-wide results and caveats: Segments of the TCR beta V type were, in most cases, productive about 90% or about 30% of the time in an earlier analysis.

On this clone: Its antigen is unidentified.

60 Vbeta and 13 Jbeta primers were used in PCR. Some clones are missing from TCRdb's copy, which holds only in-frame ones; the method was immunoSEQ multiplex PCR. The sample includes some 76,000 clones, over 60% of them seen just once. The CDR3 loop spans 17 amino acids. CDR1 and CDR2 (germline): SGHTA, FQGTGA. The V gene end was trimmed by 2 bases and the J gene end by 0 bases; junction bases not matched to a gene: 8. The chain links TRBV7-3 to TRBJ2-3; 7 positions agree with TRBD2. The specimen sequenced was PBMCs. The sequence was collected from a male donor in good health and CMV-seropositive. In DNA form, the CDR3 reads TGTGCCAGCAGCTTAGAAGCTAGCGGCCTAAGCACAGATACGCAGTATTTT. Its protein product is CASSLEASGLSTDTQYF.